The clone carrying this TCR beta chain was counted only a few times. What it binds is unknown. This specimen comes from a study of T-cell reconstitution after alpha-beta-depleted transplantation in children. Germline loops: CDR1 MNHNS, CDR2 SASEGT. The V gene end was trimmed by 8 bases and the J gene end by 6 bases; junction bases not matched to a gene: 12. This CDR3 is built from 14 residues. Preparing the TCRbeta library involved the use of unique molecular identifiers. TCRdb re-derived calls from the PCR reads in MiXCR, one entry per CDR3 protein. The top ten hold 5% of the sample, which has 750,000 to 950,000 distinct CDR3 sequences, about 16% seen once. Overall study results and limits: Among T cells one year after transplant, newly produced cells accounted for most counts and diversity. Elevated TCRbeta diversity at day 60 was traced, in some patients, to surviving recipient T cells and thymic progenitors. Alpha-beta T cells about two months after transplant reportedly derived from several hundred expanded graft clones.

This clonotype was sampled from a male patient under 18 who had a stem cell transplant for acute lymphoblastic leukemia, so the T cells may come from the graft donor. The sample here was PBMCs, mostly from graft donor cells, taken 360 days after TCRalphabeta/CD19-depleted stem cell transplant. This chain links TRBV6-1 with TRBJ1-1; 7 bases agree with TRBD1. In DNA, the CDR3 is TGTGCCAGCGGAAGACAGGGTACTGGGTCTGAAGCTTTCTTT. This gives the protein CASGRQGTGSEAFF.